A selection of T cell receptor beta chains follows, all from one sample in a study of blood T cell repertoires in COVID-19. Profiled with immunoSEQ multiplex PCR; TCRdb holds only in-frame clones, not every one. Among 50,000 to 70,000 clones listed, about 81% were seen once. Sequencing was done on a sample of peripheral blood. Source of these receptors: a man between 65 and 85 years old with active COVID-19. Both conserved end residues are part of each CDR3. Fields, in order: V gene, J gene, clone size, D gene, CDR3 DNA, CDR3 protein. D genes are given only for firm matches. Clone size is shown for a subset of rows, as once, few, many or a class of expanded clone.

TRBV15	TRBJ1-2	NA	NA	TGTGCCACCAGCAGGGGGGGGAACCCCCCGGGAGGTGGCTACACCTTC	CATSRGGNPPGGGYTF
TRBV18	TRBJ2-1	NA	TRBD2	TGTGCCAGCTCACCAGCTGGGACTACCCAGTTCTTC	CASSPAGTTQFF
TRBV10-3	TRBJ2-1	NA	TRBD2	TGTGCCATCAGTGAGGTTAGCGGGAGGGTCTATGAGCAGTTCTTC	CAISEVSGRVYEQFF
TRBV24-1	TRBJ2-7	NA	TRBD1	TGTGCCACCAGTGATCAACCGACGAATTTCGGACAGGGGCAGGACGAGCAGTACTTC	CATSDQPTNFGQGQDEQYF
TRBV5-1	TRBJ1-6	NA	NA	TGCGCCAGCAGCTTGGACCCGGGAAATTCACCCCTCCACTTT	CASSLDPGNSPLHF
TRBV19	TRBJ2-7	NA	TRBD2	TGTGCCAGTAGTCGGACTAGCGGCACCTACGAGCAGTACTTC	CASSRTSGTYEQYF
TRBV19	TRBJ2-7	NA	NA	TGTGCCAGTAGCCCGGGACAACACTCCTACGAGCAGTACTTC	CASSPGQHSYEQYF
TRBV29-1	TRBJ2-6	NA	NA	TGCAGCGCCAGTGGAGGGTCTGGGGCCAACGTCCTGACTTTC	CSASGGSGANVLTF
TRBV29-1	TRBJ2-3	NA	NA	TGCAGCGTTGAAATCATCGCGGGAGATACGCAGTATTTT	CSVEIIAGDTQYF
TRBV9	TRBJ2-5	NA	NA	TGTGCCAGCAGCCCGGTTACCCAAGCGGAGACCCAGTACTTC	CASSPVTQAETQYF
TRBV6-5	TRBJ1-1	NA	NA	TGTGCCAGCATAGGGGTTCACATGAACACTGAAGCTTTCTTT	CASIGVHMNTEAFF
TRBV7-8	TRBJ1-1	NA	NA	TGTGCCAGCAGCGGCGACAGAAACACTGAAGCTTTCTTT	CASSGDRNTEAFF
TRBV7-2	TRBJ1-1	NA	NA	TGTGCCAGCAGCTCTAACACTGAAGCTTTCTTT	CASSSNTEAFF
TRBV19	TRBJ1-6	once	TRBD1	TGTGCCAGTGGACAGGGGGTGTCACCCCTCCACTTT	CASGQGVSPLHF
TRBV30	TRBJ2-3	NA	NA	TGTGCCTGGAGCCCAGGCGTCCCGTCAGATACGCAGTATTTT	CAWSPGVPSDTQYF
TRBV29-1	TRBJ2-3	NA	TRBD2	TGCAGCGTTGACAGGTTCGGGACTAGCGGAATAACTAGCACAGATACGCAGTATTTT	CSVDRFGTSGITSTDTQYF
TRBV5-8	TRBJ2-2	NA	NA	TGTGCCAGCAGCTCCCGACAGCCTAGAGGCGGGGAGCTGTTTTTT	CASSSRQPRGGELFF
TRBV5-4	TRBJ2-7	NA	TRBD1	TGTGCCAGCAGCCCGGGACAGGGGGGACCAACTGTATTC	CASSPGQGGPTVF
TRBV24-1	TRBJ1-2	once	NA	TGTGCCACCAGTGATTCCCCCCTGGGGGGAAATGGCTACACCTTC	CATSDSPLGGNGYTF
TRBV18	TRBJ2-2	NA	TRBD1	TGTGCCAGCTCTCCGTGGACAGGGGGCGTTTCAGTCACCGGGGAGCTGTTTTTT	CASSPWTGGVSVTGELFF
TRBV7-9	TRBJ1-2	NA	TRBD1	TGTGCCAGCAACTTAAGAGACAGGGGTGGTGTTAAGGATGGCTACACCTTC	CASNLRDRGGVKDGYTF
TRBV18	TRBJ1-2	once	TRBD1	TGTGCCAGCTCGCTCGGACAGGGGGATGGCTACACCTTC	CASSLGQGDGYTF
TRBV6-8	TRBJ1-3	NA	TRBD1	TGTGCCAGCAGTCAGGGGGCGGGTGGAAACACCATATATTTT	CASSQGAGGNTIYF
TRBV30	TRBJ2-7	NA	TRBD2	TGTGCCTCGGGTGCGAGCGGGAGATACGAGCAGTACTTC	CASGASGRYEQYF
TRBV3-1/TRBV3-2	TRBJ2-7	NA	NA	TGTGCCAGCAGCCAAGGGGGAGTCTACGAGCAGTACTTC	CASSQGGVYEQYF
TRBV27	TRBJ2-5	NA	NA	TGTGCCAGCAGCCGGGACACCCAGTCCGCCCAGTACTTC	CASSRDTQSAQYF
TRBV4-3	TRBJ2-5	NA	TRBD1	TGCGCCAGCAGCCTGGACAGGGGAAGAGGCCTAGCGTTCAAGACCCAGTACTTC	CASSLDRGRGLAFKTQYF
TRBV6-5	TRBJ2-5	NA	TRBD1	TGTGCCAGCAGTTGGGGACAGGGGCAAGAGACCCAGTACTTC	CASSWGQGQETQYF
TRBV5-1	TRBJ2-7	NA	TRBD1	TGCGCCAGCAGCTCCGGGACAGTTTCCTACGAGCAGTACTTC	CASSSGTVSYEQYF
TRBV9	TRBJ2-5	NA	NA	TGTGCCAGCAGCGTAGAGAGCTCGCTCGGGGAGACCCAGTACTTC	CASSVESSLGETQYF
TRBV6-5	TRBJ1-2	NA	NA	TGTGCCAGCAGGCCCCTCGAGCCCTATGGCTACACCTTC	CASRPLEPYGYTF
TRBV28	TRBJ1-5	NA	TRBD1	TGTGCCAGCAGTTTCAACAGGGGGCATCAGCCCCAGCATTTT	CASSFNRGHQPQHF
TRBV6-4	TRBJ2-7	NA	TRBD2	TGTGCCAGCAGTGACTCTAGGCCAGCGGGAGGGCCGTCCTACGAGCAGTACTTC	CASSDSRPAGGPSYEQYF
TRBV14	TRBJ2-2	NA	NA	TGTGCCAGCAGCCGACAGCGGAACACCGGGGAGCTGTTTTTT	CASSRQRNTGELFF
TRBV5-6	TRBJ1-2	NA	NA	TGTGCCAGCAGCCCCGGCGGATTCTATGGCTACACCTTC	CASSPGGFYGYTF
TRBV6-5	TRBJ2-7	NA	TRBD2	TGTGCCAGCAGTACTGGCGGGAGGGCCGAGGACGAGCAGTACTTC	CASSTGGRAEDEQYF
TRBV5-4	TRBJ2-2	NA	TRBD2	TGTGCCAGCAGCCGAAGCGGGACGGACACCGGGGAGCTGTTTTTT	CASSRSGTDTGELFF